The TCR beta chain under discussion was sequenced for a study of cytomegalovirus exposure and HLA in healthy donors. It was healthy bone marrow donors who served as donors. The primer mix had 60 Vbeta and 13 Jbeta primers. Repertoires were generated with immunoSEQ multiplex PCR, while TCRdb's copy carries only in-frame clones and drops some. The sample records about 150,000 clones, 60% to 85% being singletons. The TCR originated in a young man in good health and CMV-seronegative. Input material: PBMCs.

The CDR3 loop is CASTPDRTEDEQYF. CDR3 nucleotides: TGTGCCAGCACCCCAGACAGGACGGAGGATGAGCAGTACTTC. The V call is TRBV6-5, the J call TRBJ2-7; perhaps TRBD1 as D (6 bases). The V end was cut by 7 bases, the J end by 7 bases, with 20 bases between. The CDR3 sequence is 14 residues long. The germline V gene has CDR1 MNHEY and CDR2 SVGAGI.